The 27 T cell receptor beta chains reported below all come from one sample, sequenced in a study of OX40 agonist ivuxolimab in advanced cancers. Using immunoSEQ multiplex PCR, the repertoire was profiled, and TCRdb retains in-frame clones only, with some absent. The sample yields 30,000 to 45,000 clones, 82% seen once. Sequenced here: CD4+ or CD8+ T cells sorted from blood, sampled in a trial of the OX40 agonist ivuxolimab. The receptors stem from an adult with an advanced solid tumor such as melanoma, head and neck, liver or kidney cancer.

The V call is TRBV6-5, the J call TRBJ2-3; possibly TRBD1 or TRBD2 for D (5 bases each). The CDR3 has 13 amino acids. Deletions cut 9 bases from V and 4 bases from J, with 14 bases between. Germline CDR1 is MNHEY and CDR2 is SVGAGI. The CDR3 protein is CASGLMGADTQYF. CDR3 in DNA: TGTGCCAGTGGTCTTATGGGGGCAGATACGCAGTATTTT.

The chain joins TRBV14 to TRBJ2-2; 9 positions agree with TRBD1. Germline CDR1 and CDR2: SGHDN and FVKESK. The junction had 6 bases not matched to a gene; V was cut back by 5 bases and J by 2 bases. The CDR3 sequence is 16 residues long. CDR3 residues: CASSIGTGLNTGELFF. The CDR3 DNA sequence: TGTGCCAGCAGCATCGGGACAGGGCTTAACACCGGGGAGCTGTTTTTT.

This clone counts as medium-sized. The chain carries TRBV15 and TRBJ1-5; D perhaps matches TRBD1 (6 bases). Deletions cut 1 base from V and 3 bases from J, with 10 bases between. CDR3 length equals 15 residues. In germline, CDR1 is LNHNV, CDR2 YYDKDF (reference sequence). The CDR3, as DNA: TGTGCCACCAGCAGAGCGCGGGGGCCCAATCAGCCCCAGCATTTT. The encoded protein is CATSRARGPNQPQHF.

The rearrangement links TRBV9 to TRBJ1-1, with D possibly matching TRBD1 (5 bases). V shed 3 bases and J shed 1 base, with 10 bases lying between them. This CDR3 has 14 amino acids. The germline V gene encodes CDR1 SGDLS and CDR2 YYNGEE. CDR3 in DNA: TGTGCCAGCAGCGCCTTCGGGGGGAACACTGAAGCTTTCTTT. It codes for CASSAFGGNTEAFF. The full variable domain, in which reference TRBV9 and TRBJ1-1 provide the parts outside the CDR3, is DSGVTQTPKHLITATGQRVTLRCSPRSGDLSVYWYQQSLDQGLQFLIQYYNGEERAKGNILERFSAQQFPDLHSELNLSSLELGDSALYFCASSAFGGNTEAFFGQGTRLTVV.

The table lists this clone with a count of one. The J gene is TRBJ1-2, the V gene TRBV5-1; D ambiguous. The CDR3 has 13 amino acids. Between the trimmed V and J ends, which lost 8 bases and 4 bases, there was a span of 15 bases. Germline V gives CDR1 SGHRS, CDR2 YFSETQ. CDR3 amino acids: CASSQRLTYGYTF. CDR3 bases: TGCGCCAGTTCACAACGACTGACCTATGGCTACACCTTC. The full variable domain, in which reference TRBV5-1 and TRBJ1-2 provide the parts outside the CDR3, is KAGVTQTPRYLIKTRGQQVTLSCSPISGHRSVSWYQQTPGQGLQFLFEYFSETQRNKGNFPGRFSGRQFSNSRSEMNVSTLELGDSALYLCASSQRLTYGYTFGSGTRLTVV.

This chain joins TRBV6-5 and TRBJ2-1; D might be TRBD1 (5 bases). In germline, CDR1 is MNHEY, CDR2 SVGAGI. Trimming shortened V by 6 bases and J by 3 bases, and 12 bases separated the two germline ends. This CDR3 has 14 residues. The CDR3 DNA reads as TGTGCCAGCAGGGCCAGGGCAGGCTACAATGAGCAGTTCTTC. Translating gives CASRARAGYNEQFF.

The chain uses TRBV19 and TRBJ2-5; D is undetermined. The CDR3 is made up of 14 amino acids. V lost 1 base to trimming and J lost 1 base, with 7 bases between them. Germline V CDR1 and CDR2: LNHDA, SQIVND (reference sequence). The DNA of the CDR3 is TGTGCCAGTAGTATAGGTCCAACCCAAGAGACCCAGTACTTC. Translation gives CASSIGPTQETQYF.

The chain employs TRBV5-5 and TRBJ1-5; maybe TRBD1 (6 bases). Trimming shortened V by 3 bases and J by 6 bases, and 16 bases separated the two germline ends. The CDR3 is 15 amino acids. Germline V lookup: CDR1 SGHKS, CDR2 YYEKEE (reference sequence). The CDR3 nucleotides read TGTGCCAGCAGCTGGTCACAGGGTAATAGTCAGCCCCAGCATTTT. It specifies CASSWSQGNSQPQHF.

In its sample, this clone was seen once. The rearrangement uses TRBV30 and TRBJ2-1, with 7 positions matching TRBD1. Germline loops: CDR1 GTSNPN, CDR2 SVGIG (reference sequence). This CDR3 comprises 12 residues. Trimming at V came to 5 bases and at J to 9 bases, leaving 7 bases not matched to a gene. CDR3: CAWSKGAGEQFF. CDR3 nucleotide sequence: TGTGCCTGGTCGAAGGGGGCGGGTGAGCAGTTCTTC. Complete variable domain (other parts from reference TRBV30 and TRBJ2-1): SQTIHQWPATLVQPVGSPLSLECTVEGTSNPNLYWYRQAAGRGLQLLFYSVGIGQISSEVPQNLSASRPQDRQFILSSKKLLLSDSGFYLCAWSKGAGEQFFGPGTRLTVL.

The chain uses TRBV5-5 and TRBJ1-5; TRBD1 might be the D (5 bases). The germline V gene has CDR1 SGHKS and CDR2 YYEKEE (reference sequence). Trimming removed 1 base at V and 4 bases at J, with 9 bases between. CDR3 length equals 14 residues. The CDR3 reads CASSLSQGNQPQHF. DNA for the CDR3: TGTGCCAGCAGCTTGTCCCAGGGAAATCAGCCCCAGCATTTT.

The CDR3 nucleotides read TGCAGCGTTGATGCTGGTCGCACCGGGGAGCTGTTTTTT. Residues: CSVDAGRTGELFF. The chain uses TRBV29-1 and TRBJ2-2; D gene unclear. Trimming left V 3 bases short and J 4 bases short, with 9 bases between. Per germline, CDR1 SQVTM and CDR2 ANQGSEA. The CDR3 spans 13 residues.

CDR3 in DNA: TGTGCCAGCAGCCAAATAACGGGACTAGCGGGAGGGTCTCGCAATGAGCAGTTCTTC. Its protein is CASSQITGLAGGSRNEQFF. The chain carries TRBV14 and TRBJ2-1; 16 bases align to TRBD2. With V trimmed by 2 bases and J by 6 bases, 10 bases remained unmatched. Germline lookup yields CDR1 SGHDN and CDR2 FVKESK. The CDR3 is 19 residues long.

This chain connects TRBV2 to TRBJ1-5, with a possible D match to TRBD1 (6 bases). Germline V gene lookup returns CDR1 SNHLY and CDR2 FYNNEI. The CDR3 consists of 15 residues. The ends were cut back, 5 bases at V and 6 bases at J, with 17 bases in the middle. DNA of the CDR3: TGTGCCAGCAGTCTACAGGGAACGGGAGGTCAGCCCCAGCATTTT. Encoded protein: CASSLQGTGGQPQHF. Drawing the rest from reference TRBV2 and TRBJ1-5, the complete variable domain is EPEVTQTPSHQVTQMGQEVILRCVPISNHLYFYWYRQILGQKVEFLVSFYNNEISEKSEIFDDQFSVERPDGSNFTLKIRSTKLEDSAMYFCASSLQGTGGQPQHFGDGTRLSIL.

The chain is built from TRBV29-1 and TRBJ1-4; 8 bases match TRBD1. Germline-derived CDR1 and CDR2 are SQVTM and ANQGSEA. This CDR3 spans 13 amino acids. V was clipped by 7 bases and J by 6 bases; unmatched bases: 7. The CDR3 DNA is TGCAGCGCCGGACAGGGCCTTTATGAAAAACTGTTTTTT. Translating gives CSAGQGLYEKLFF.

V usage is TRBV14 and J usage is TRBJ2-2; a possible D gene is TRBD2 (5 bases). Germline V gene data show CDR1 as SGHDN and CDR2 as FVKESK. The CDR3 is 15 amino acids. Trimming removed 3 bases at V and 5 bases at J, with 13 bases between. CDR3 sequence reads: CASSQDSVRTGELFF. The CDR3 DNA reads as TGTGCCAGCAGCCAGGACTCCGTTCGAACCGGGGAGCTGTTTTTT.

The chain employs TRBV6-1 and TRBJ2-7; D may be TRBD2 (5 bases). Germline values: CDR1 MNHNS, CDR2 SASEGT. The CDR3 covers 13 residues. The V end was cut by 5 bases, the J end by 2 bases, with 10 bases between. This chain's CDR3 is CASSRGKAYEQYF. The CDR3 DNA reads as TGTGCCAGCAGTCGAGGGAAAGCCTACGAGCAGTACTTC.

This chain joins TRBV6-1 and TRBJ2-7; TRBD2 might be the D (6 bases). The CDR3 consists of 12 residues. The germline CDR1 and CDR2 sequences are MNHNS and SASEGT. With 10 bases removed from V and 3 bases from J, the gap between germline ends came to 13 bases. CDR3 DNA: TGTGCCACCGGGGGACGGGGCTACGAGCAGTACTTC. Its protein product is CATGGRGYEQYF.

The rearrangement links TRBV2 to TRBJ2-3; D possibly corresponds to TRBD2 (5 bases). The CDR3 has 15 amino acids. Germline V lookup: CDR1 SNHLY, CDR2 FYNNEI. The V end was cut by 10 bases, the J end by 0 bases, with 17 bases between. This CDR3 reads CATEGSRSSTDTQYF. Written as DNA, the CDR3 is TGTGCCACCGAGGGTTCCCGTTCTAGCACAGATACGCAGTATTTT.

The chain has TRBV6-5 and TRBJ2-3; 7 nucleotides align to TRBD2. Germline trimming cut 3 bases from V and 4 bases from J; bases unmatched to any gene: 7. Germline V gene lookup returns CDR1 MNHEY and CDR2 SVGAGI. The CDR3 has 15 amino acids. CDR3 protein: CASSYRGGSPDTQYF. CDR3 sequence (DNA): TGTGCCAGCAGTTATCGGGGCGGGAGCCCAGATACGCAGTATTTT.

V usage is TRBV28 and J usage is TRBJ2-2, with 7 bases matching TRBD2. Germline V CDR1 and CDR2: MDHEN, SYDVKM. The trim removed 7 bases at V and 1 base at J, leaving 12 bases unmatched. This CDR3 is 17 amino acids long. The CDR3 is CASIRFGGGRNTGELFF. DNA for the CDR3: TGTGCCAGCATTAGATTCGGTGGCGGGAGGAACACCGGGGAGCTGTTTTTT.

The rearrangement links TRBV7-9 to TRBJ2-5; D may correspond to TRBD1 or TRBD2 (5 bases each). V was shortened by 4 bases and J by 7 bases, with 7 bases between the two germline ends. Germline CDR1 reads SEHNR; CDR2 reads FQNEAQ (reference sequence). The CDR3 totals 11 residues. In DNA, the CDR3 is TGTGCCAGCAGCTGGGACGGGACCCAGTACTTC. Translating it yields CASSWDGTQYF. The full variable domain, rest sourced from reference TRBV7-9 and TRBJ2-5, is DTGVSQNPRHKITKRGQNVTFRCDPISEHNRLYWYRQTLGQGPEFLTYFQNEAQLEKSRLLSDRFSAERPKGSFSTLEIQRTEQGDSAMYLCASSWDGTQYFGPGTRLLVL.

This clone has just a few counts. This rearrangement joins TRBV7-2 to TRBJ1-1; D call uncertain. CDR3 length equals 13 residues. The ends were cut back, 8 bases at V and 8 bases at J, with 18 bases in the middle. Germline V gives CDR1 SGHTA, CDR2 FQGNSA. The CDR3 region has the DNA TGTGCCAGCGCCACCGCCCCGGAGTCCGAAGCTTTCTTT. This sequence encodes CASATAPESEAFF.

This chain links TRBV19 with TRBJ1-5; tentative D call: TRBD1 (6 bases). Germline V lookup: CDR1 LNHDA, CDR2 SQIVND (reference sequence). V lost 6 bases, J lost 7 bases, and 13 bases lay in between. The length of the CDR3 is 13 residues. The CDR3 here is CASSGQTFQPQHF. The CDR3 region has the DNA TGTGCCAGTAGCGGACAGACTTTCCAGCCCCAGCATTTT.

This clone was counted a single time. The CDR3 spells CSNVEGTAGGSYNEQFF. The CDR3 region has the DNA TGCAGCAACGTTGAAGGGACGGCGGGAGGGTCCTACAATGAGCAGTTCTTC. The chain is built from TRBV29-1 and TRBJ2-1; 9 nucleotides align to TRBD2. J gave up 1 base and V 8 bases, and 15 bases lay outside the gene matches. CDR3 length: 17 residues. CDR1 and CDR2 from the germline V gene are SQVTM and ANQGSEA.

The CDR3, as DNA: TGTGCCAGCAGCCGTAGACAGGGCCTTAATGAAAAACTGTTTTTT. This translates into CASSRRQGLNEKLFF. The V gene is TRBV28, the J gene TRBJ1-4; 7 bases are a match to TRBD1. V was clipped by 6 bases and J by 4 bases; unmatched bases: 8. The length of the CDR3 is 15 residues. Germline V gene sequence: CDR1 MDHEN, CDR2 SYDVKM.

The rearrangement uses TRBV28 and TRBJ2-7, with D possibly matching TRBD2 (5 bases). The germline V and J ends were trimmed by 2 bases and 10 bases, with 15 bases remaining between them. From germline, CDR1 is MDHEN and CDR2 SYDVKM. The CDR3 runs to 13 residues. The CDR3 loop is CASSLQLLGSQYF. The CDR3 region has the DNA TGTGCCAGCAGTTTACAGCTACTAGGGAGTCAGTACTTC.

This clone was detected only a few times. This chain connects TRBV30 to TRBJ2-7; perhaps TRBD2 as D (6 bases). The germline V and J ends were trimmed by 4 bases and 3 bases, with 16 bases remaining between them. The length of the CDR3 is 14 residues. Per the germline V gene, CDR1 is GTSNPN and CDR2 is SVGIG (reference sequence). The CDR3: CAWKPPGANYEQYF. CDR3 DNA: TGTGCCTGGAAACCCCCGGGAGCGAACTACGAGCAGTACTTC.